This TCR beta chain was sequenced in a study of cytomegalovirus exposure and HLA in healthy donors. Findings and caveats of the study: Follow-up analysis found HLA locus-dependent TCR association rates, highest for DRB1 and lowest for HLA-C.

60 Vbeta and 13 Jbeta primers were used in PCR. Here immunoSEQ multiplex PCR was the method, and the copy in TCRdb shows in-frame clones only, minus some. The repertoire holds 70,000 to 95,000 clones, with approximately 85% as singletons. With regard to this clone: Antigen specificity is unknown.

CDR3 length: 14 amino acids. The germline V gene has CDR1 SNHLY and CDR2 FYNNEI. Trimming pared 8 bases from V and 4 bases from J, leaving 17 bases between. This sequence was found in a woman aged 18-29 years in good health and CMV-seropositive. The V call is TRBV2, the J call TRBJ1-1; a possible D gene is TRBD1 (6 bases). Sequenced material: PBMCs. The chain's CDR3 is CASDLEGVGTEAFF. CDR3 DNA: TGTGCCAGCGACCTCGAGGGGGTCGGCACTGAAGCTTTCTTT.